The sequence of this T cell receptor (beta chain) was determined in a study of response to subunit inactivated influenza vaccine. Notes on the study in general: The authors suggested that few new T cells are recruited per seasonal influenza vaccination.

TCRdb reprocessed the RT-PCR reads via MiXCR and lists one record per CDR3 protein. The sample records 500,000 to 650,000 distinct CDR3 sequences, 7.6% being singletons. V lost 0 bases to trimming and J lost 2 bases, with 14 bases between them. Germline lookup yields CDR1 DFQATT and CDR2 SNEGSKA (reference sequence). The CDR3 runs 15 residues. Points on this clonotype: The antigen is undetermined.

The sequence was collected from a man aged 50-75 years who received an inactivated influenza vaccine. The starting material was PBMCs from blood, obtained roughly 24 months after vaccination. The chain combines TRBV20-1 with TRBJ2-7; D is possibly TRBD2 (6 bases). This CDR3 reads CSARDWHRGTYEQYF. CDR3 in DNA: TGCAGTGCTAGAGATTGGCACCGCGGGACCTACGAGCAGTACTTC.